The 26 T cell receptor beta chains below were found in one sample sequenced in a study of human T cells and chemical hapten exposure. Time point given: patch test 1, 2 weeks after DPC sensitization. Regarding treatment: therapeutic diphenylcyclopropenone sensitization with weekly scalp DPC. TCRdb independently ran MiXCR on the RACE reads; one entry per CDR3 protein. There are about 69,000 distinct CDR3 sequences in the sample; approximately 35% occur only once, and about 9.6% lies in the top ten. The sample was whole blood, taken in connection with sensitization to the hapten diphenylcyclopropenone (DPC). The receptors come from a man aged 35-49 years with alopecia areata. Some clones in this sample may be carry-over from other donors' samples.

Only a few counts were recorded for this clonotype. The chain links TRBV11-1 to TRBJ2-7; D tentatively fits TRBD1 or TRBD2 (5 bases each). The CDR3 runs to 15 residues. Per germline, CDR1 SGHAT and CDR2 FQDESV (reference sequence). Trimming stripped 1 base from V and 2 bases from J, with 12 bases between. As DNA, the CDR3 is TGTGCCAGCAGCTTAGTCTGGCAGGGACCCTACGAGCAGTACTTC. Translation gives CASSLVWQGPYEQYF.

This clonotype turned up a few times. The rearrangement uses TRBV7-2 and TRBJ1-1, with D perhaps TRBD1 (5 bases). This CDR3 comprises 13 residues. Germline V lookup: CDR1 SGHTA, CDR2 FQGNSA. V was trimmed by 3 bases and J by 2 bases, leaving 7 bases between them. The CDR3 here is CASSLTVNTEAFF. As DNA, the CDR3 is TGTGCCAGCAGCTTGACAGTCAACACTGAAGCTTTCTTT.

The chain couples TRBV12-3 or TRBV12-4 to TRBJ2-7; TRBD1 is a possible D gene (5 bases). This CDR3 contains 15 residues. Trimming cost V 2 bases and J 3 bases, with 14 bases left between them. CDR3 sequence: CASSLRQGIDYEQYF. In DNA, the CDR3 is TGTGCCAGCAGTTTAAGGCAGGGTATCGACTACGAGCAGTACTTC.

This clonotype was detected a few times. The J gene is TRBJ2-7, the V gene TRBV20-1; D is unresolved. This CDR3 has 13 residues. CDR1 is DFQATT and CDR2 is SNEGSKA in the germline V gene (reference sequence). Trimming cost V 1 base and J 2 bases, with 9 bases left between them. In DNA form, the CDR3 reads TGCAGTGCTAGAGTTAGTACTACCTACGAGCAGTACTTC. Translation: CSARVSTTYEQYF.

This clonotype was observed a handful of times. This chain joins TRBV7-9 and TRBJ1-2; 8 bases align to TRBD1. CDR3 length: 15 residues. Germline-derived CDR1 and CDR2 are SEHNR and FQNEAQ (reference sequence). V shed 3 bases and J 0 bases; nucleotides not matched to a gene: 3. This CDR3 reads CASSLAGGPNYGYTF. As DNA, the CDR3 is TGTGCCAGCAGCTTGGCAGGGGGCCCTAACTATGGCTACACCTTC.

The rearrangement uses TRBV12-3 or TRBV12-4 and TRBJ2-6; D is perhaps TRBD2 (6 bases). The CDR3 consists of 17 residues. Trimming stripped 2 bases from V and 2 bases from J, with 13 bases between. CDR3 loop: CASSLFTGGTGANVLTF. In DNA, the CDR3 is TGTGCCAGCAGTTTATTTACAGGAGGGACTGGGGCCAACGTCCTGACTTTC.

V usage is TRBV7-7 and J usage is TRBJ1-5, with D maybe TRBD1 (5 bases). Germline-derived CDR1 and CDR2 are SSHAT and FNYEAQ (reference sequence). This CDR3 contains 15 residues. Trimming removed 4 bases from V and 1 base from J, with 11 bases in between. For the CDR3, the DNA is TGTGCCAGCAGCTCCCAGACAGAAAGCAATCAGCCCCAGCATTTT. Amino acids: CASSSQTESNQPQHF.

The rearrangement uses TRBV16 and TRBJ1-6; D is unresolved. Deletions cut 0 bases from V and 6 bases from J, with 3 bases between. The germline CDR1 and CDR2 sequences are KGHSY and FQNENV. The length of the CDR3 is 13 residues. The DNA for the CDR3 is TGTGCCAGCAGCCAATCTCCTAATTCACCCCTCCACTTT. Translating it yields CASSQSPNSPLHF.

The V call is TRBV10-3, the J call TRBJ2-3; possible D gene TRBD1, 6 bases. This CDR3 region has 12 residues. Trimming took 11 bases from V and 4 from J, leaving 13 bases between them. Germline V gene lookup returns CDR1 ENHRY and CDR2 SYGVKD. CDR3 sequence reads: CALKGDADTQYF. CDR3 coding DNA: TGTGCCCTAAAGGGGGACGCAGATACGCAGTATTTT.

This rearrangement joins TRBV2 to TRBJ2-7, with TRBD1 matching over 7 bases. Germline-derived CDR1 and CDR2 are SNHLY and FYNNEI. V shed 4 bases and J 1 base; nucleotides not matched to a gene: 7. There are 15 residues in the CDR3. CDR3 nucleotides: TGTGCCAGCAGTGTAGGACAGGCGATTTCCTACGAGCAGTACTTC. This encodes CASSVGQAISYEQYF.

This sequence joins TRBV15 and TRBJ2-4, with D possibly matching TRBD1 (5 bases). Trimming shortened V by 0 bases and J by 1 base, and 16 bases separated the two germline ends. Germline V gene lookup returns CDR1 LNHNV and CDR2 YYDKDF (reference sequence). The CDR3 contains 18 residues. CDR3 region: CATSRDKDGAPAKNIQYF. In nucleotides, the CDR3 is TGTGCCACCAGCAGAGATAAGGATGGGGCTCCGGCCAAAAACATTCAGTACTTC.

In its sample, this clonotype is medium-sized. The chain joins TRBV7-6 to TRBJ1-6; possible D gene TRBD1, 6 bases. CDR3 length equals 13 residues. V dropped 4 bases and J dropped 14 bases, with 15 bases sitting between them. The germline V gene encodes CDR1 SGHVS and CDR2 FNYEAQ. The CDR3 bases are TGTGCCAGCAGCTCCTTGGACAGAGGAGCCCTCCACTTT. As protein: CASSSLDRGALHF.

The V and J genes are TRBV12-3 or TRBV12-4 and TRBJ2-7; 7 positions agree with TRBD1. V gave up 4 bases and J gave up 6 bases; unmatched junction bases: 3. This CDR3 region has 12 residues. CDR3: CASSSDRVEQYF. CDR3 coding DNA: TGTGCCAGCAGTTCAGACAGGGTCGAGCAGTACTTC.

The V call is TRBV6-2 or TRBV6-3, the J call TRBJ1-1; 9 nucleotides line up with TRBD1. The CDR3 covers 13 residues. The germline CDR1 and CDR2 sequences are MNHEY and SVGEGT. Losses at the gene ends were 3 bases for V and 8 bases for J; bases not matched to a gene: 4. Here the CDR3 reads CASSYGTGIEAFF. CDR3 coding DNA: TGTGCCAGCAGTTATGGGACAGGGATCGAAGCTTTCTTT.

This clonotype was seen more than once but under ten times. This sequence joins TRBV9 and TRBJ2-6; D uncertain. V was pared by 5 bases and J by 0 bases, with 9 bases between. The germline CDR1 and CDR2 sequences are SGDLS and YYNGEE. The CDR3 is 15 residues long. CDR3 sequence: CASSGDFSGANVLTF. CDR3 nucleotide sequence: TGTGCCAGCAGTGGGGATTTCTCTGGGGCCAACGTCCTGACTTTC.

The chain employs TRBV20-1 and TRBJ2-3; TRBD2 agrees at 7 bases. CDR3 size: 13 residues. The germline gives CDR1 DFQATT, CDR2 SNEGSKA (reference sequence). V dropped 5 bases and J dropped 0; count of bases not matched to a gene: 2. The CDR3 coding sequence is TGCAGTGCTCGGGACTACAGCACAGATACGCAGTATTTT. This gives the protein CSARDYSTDTQYF.

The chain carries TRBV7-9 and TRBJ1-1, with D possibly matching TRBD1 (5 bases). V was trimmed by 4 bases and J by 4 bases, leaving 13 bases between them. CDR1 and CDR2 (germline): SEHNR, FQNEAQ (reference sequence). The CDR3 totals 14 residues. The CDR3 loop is CASSYFRVATEAFF. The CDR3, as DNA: TGTGCCAGCAGCTATTTCAGGGTTGCCACTGAAGCTTTCTTT.

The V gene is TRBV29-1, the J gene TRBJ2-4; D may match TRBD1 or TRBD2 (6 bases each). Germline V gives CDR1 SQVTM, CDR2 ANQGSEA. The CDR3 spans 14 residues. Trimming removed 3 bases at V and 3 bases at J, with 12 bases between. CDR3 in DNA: TGCAGCGTTGAGGAGGGGGAAGTCAAAAACATTCAGTACTTC. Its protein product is CSVEEGEVKNIQYF.

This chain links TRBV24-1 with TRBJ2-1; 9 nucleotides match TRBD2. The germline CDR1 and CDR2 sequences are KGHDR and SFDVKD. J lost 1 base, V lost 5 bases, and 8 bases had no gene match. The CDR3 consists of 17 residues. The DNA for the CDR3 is TGTGCCACCAGTGGTTTTAGCGGGAGTGGTTCCTACAATGAGCAGTTCTTC. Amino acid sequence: CATSGFSGSGSYNEQFF.

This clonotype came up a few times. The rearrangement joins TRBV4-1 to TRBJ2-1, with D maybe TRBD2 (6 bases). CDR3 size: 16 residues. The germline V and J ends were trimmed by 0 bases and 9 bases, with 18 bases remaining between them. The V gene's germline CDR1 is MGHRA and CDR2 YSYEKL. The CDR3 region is CASSQDLGGSLGEQFF. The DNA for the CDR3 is TGCGCCAGCAGCCAAGATCTCGGAGGGTCTCTTGGTGAGCAGTTCTTC.

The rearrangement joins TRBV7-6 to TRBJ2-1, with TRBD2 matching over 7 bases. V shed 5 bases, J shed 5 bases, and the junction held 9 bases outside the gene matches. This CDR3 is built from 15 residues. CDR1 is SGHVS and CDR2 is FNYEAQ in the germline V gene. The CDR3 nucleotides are TGTGCCAGCAGCCATGTCAGCGGGAAAGACAATGAGCAGTTCTTC. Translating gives CASSHVSGKDNEQFF.

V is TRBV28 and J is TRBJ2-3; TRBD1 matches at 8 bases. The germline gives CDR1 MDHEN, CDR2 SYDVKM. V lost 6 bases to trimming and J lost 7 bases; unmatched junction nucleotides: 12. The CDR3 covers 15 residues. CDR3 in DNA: TGTGCCAGCAGCTTAAGACAGGGGACAGGACATACGCAGTATTTT. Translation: CASSLRQGTGHTQYF.

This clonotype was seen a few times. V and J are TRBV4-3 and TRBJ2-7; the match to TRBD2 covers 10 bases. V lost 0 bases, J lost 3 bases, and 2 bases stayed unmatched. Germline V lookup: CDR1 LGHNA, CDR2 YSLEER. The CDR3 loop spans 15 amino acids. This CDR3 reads CASSQDWTSGYEQYF. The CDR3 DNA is TGCGCCAGCAGCCAAGACTGGACTAGCGGCTACGAGCAGTACTTC.

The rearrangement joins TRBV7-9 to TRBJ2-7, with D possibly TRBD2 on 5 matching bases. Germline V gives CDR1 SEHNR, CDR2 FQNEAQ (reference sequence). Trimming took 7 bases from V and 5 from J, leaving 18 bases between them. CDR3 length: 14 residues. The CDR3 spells CASTPSGSNDEQYF. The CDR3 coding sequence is TGTGCCAGCACTCCCTCTGGGAGTAACGACGAGCAGTACTTC. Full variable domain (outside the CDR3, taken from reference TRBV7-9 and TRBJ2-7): DTGVSQNPRHKITKRGQNVTFRCDPISEHNRLYWYRQTLGQGPEFLTYFQNEAQLEKSRLLSDRFSAERPKGSFSTLEIQRTEQGDSAMYLCASTPSGSNDEQYFGPGTRLTVT.

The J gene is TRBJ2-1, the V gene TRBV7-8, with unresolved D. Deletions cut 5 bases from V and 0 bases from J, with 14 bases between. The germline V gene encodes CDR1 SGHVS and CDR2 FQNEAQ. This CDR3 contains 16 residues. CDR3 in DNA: TGTGCCAGCAGCCCCCGCAACTTTAGCTCCTACAATGAGCAGTTCTTC. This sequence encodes CASSPRNFSSYNEQFF.

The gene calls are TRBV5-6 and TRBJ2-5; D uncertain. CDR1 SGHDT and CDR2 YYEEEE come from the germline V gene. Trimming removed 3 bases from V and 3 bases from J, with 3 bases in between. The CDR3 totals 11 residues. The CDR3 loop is CASSWEETQYF. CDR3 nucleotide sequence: TGTGCCAGCAGCTGGGAAGAGACCCAGTACTTC.